A single T cell receptor (beta chain) is shown here with its context. Its recognized antigen is unknown. No base-level quality is on record; no much larger clone is a single base apart. The source of the sample is a study of technical replicates of blood from a few donors (dated by TCRdb to about 2017). The CDR3 starts with the cysteine, ends with the phenylalanine, and has 15 residues. Kept here is only the CDR3 DNA, which spans 45 bases and is read in frame from base 1. According to the germline V gene, CDR1 reads SGHRS and CDR2 reads YFSETQ. Germline trimming: 3 bases from V, 5 bases from J; junction bases outside gene matches: 2. Libraries came from the immunoSEQ multiplex PCR assay. TCRdb took this table from immuneACCESS and kept in-frame rearrangements with V and J called. Such tables lack part of the clones; where checked against another copy, unresolved V genes explain under half of the gap, and the rest is unexplained. The sample table lists roughly 68,000 clones, roughly 97% of them with a count of one. 0.25% to 0.35% of the sample comes from the top ten.

Sequencing input: T cells isolated from PBMCs. The chain is encoded by TRBV5-1 joined to TRBJ2-5, with 15 bases in between that match TRBD2. The receptor was derived from a human donor in good health. The CDR3 reads as follows: CASSSGLAGGETQYF. The nucleotide sequence is given as TGCGCCAGCAGCTCAGGACTAGCGGGAGGGGAGACCCAGTACTTC.